The 28 T cell receptor beta chains given below trace back to one sample, sequenced in a study of blood T cell repertoires in COVID-19. Method: immunoSEQ multiplex PCR; TCRdb's copy keeps in-frame clones and lacks some. The sample has more than 250,000 clones, 90% seen once. The sequencing sample was made of PBMCs or T cells enriched from blood (not recorded which). These receptors were obtained from a woman aged 18-30 years with acute COVID-19.

J is TRBJ1-4 and V is TRBV6-5; D remains ambiguous. Germline CDR1 and CDR2: MNHEY and SVGAGI. Trimming removed 5 bases at V and 6 bases at J, with 4 bases between. This CDR3 has 11 amino acids. DNA for the CDR3: TGTGCCAGCAGTCCAGATGAAAAACTGTTTTTT. This sequence encodes CASSPDEKLFF.

The chain is built from TRBV2 and TRBJ1-1; 7 nucleotides align to TRBD1. This CDR3 region has 14 residues. In germline, CDR1 is SNHLY, CDR2 FYNNEI. The J segment lost 2 bases and the V segment lost 6 bases, leaving 6 bases of the junction unmatched. The CDR3, as DNA: TGTGCCAGCAGACGGGACAGAACTAACACTGAAGCTTTCTTT. Translation gives CASRRDRTNTEAFF.

The chain links TRBV19 to TRBJ1-2, with D possibly TRBD1 on 5 matching bases. V lost 6 bases and J 6 bases, leaving 17 bases between the germline ends. Germline assignment: CDR1 LNHDA and CDR2 SQIVND (reference sequence). There are 14 residues in the CDR3. Here the CDR3 reads CASSPLGTGHGYTF. CDR3 coding DNA: TGTGCCAGTAGCCCATTGGGCACAGGACATGGCTACACCTTC.

This clone showed up just once. V is TRBV7-9 and J is TRBJ2-5; TRBD2 aligns across 9 bases. CDR1 SEHNR and CDR2 FQNEAQ come from the germline V gene (reference sequence). The CDR3 sequence is 15 residues long. J gave up 2 bases and V 5 bases, and 6 bases lay outside the gene matches. The CDR3 sequence: CASSPGTSWQETQYF. The CDR3 nucleotides are TGTGCCAGCAGCCCCGGGACTAGCTGGCAAGAGACCCAGTACTTC.

This clone came up a few times. The DNA of the CDR3 is TGTGCCAGTAGTATTTCTTACCTGCGGGAGTGGGAGCAGTACTTC. Its translation is CASSISYLREWEQYF. The chain employs TRBV19 and TRBJ2-7; TRBD2 matches 7 bases. From germline, CDR1 is LNHDA and CDR2 SQIVND (reference sequence). Unmatched junction bases numbered 12, after V lost 3 bases and J lost 7 bases. The CDR3 totals 15 residues.

V is TRBV7-8 and J is TRBJ2-3; D might be TRBD2 (6 bases). Trimming pared 5 bases from V and 8 bases from J, leaving 17 bases between. The CDR3 extends over 14 amino acids. Germline V gene data show CDR1 as SGHVS and CDR2 as FQNEAQ. As DNA, the CDR3 is TGTGCCAGCAGCCACCGAGTGGGAGGCGGTACGCAGTATTTT. Its protein product is CASSHRVGGGTQYF.

This chain links TRBV4-3 with TRBJ2-1; 7 nucleotides line up with TRBD2. There are 17 residues in the CDR3. V was clipped by 0 bases and J by 4 bases; unmatched bases: 9. CDR1 is LGHNA, CDR2 YSLEER, per germline. The CDR3 loop is CASSQDMASGRYNEQFF. The CDR3 DNA follows: TGCGCCAGCAGCCAAGATATGGCTAGCGGCCGATACAATGAGCAGTTCTTC.

The table lists this clone with a count of one. This chain joins TRBV7-9 and TRBJ1-2; D possibly corresponds to TRBD1 (5 bases). V dropped 1 base and J dropped 6 bases, with 12 bases sitting between them. CDR1 is SEHNR and CDR2 is FQNEAQ in the germline V gene (reference sequence). The CDR3 totals 14 residues. The CDR3 loop reads CASSLEGWGNGYTF. The CDR3 coding sequence is TGTGCCAGCAGCTTAGAGGGGTGGGGCAATGGCTACACCTTC.

CDR3 nucleotide sequence: TGTGCCAGCAAGGAAGGGGGTAATGAGCAGTTCTTC. Its translation is CASKEGGNEQFF. J is TRBJ2-1 and V is TRBV27, with a weak D call TRBD1 (6 bases). The CDR3 has 12 amino acids. Germline loops: CDR1 MNHEY, CDR2 SMNVEV (reference sequence). Trimming removed 7 bases at V and 7 bases at J, with 11 bases between.

The V and J genes are TRBV19 and TRBJ2-7; 12 bases line up with TRBD2. In germline, CDR1 is LNHDA, CDR2 SQIVND (reference sequence). Trimming took 6 bases from V and 5 from J; bases not matched to a gene: 11. The CDR3 totals 16 residues. The CDR3 region is CASSPSQTSGSHEQYF. The CDR3 DNA is TGTGCCAGTAGCCCCTCACAGACTAGCGGGAGCCACGAGCAGTACTTC.

The chain uses TRBV18 and TRBJ2-3; 13 nucleotides match TRBD2. The CDR3 loop spans 18 amino acids. Unmatched junction bases numbered 9, after V lost 4 bases and J lost 2 bases. CDR1 is KGHSH, CDR2 LQKENI, per germline. The CDR3 reads CASSLRTSGSGDTDTQYF. CDR3 bases: TGTGCCAGCTCACTCCGGACTAGCGGGAGCGGTGACACAGATACGCAGTATTTT.

The chain joins TRBV5-1 to TRBJ2-5; maybe TRBD1 (6 bases). The CDR3 extends over 12 amino acids. Trimming pared 5 bases from V and 3 bases from J, leaving 8 bases between. In germline, CDR1 is SGHRS, CDR2 YFSETQ. The CDR3: CASRRQEETQYF. CDR3 DNA sequence: TGCGCCAGCAGAAGACAGGAAGAGACCCAGTACTTC.

The chain recombines TRBV3-1 (or the pseudogene TRBV3-2) with TRBJ2-7; TRBD1 might be the D (6 bases). The length of the CDR3 is 16 residues. Germline values: CDR1 LGHDT, CDR2 YNNKEL (reference sequence). The germline V and J ends were trimmed by 1 base and 6 bases, with 19 bases remaining between them. The CDR3 region is CASSQVERGISAEQYF. As DNA, the CDR3 is TGTGCCAGCAGCCAAGTAGAAAGGGGGATCTCAGCCGAGCAGTACTTC.

In its sample, this clone was seen once. The chain recombines TRBV5-8 with TRBJ1-5; TRBD1 matches 8 bases. Germline lookup yields CDR1 SGHTS and CDR2 YDEGEE. V shed 2 bases, J shed 0 bases, and the junction held 4 bases outside the gene matches. This CDR3 has 16 residues. CDR3 in amino acids: CASSLGQGHSNQPQHF. In DNA, the CDR3 is TGTGCCAGCAGCTTAGGACAGGGACATAGCAATCAGCCCCAGCATTTT.

This clone was seen a single time. This chain uses TRBV5-1 with TRBJ2-7; D is unclear. CDR1 is SGHRS, CDR2 YFSETQ, per germline. CDR3 size: 17 residues. Trimming removed 0 bases at V and 0 bases at J, with 16 bases between. CDR3 residues: CASSLAITSPSSYEQYF. Written as DNA, the CDR3 is TGCGCCAGCAGCTTGGCCATTACCTCCCCCAGCTCCTACGAGCAGTACTTC.

The chain is built from TRBV15 and TRBJ1-6, with 7 bases aligning to TRBD1. CDR1 is LNHNV and CDR2 is YYDKDF in the germline V gene (reference sequence). V lost 0 bases to trimming and J lost 12 bases; unmatched junction nucleotides: 11. The CDR3 contains 16 residues. CDR3 nucleotide sequence: TGTGCCACCAGCAGAGATCGGACAGGTTCTCTAAAACCCCTCCACTTT. Its translation is CATSRDRTGSLKPLHF.

The V gene is TRBV6-5, the J gene TRBJ1-5, with 9 bases matching TRBD1. V was clipped by 6 bases and J by 6 bases; unmatched bases: 6. The CDR3 is made up of 14 amino acids. CDR1 is MNHEY, CDR2 SVGAGI, per germline. CDR3: CASSRGTGIQPQHF. CDR3 DNA: TGTGCCAGCAGCAGGGGGACAGGGATTCAGCCCCAGCATTTT.

The chain combines TRBV28 with TRBJ2-5; 13 positions match TRBD2. Germline values: CDR1 MDHEN, CDR2 SYDVKM. The CDR3 loop spans 17 amino acids. V trimming: 4 bases; J trimming: 5 bases; junction bases outside the gene matches: 10. The CDR3 nucleotides read TGTGCCAGCAGTTCACACTCAGGACTAGCGGGAGATGAGACCCAGTACTTC. Protein: CASSSHSGLAGDETQYF.

Only a few counts were recorded for this clone. The chain combines TRBV7-2 with TRBJ1-3, with D possibly matching TRBD1 (5 bases). Trimming took off 5 bases at V and 0 bases at J, with 20 bases between the two ends. Germline V gene sequence: CDR1 SGHTA, CDR2 FQGNSA. The CDR3 consists of 18 residues. CDR3: CASSRRAGPRVSGNTIYF. CDR3 in DNA: TGTGCCAGCAGCCGTAGGGCGGGACCCAGAGTCTCTGGAAACACCATATATTTT.

CDR3 nucleotides: TGTGCCAGCAGTCTAGCGGGAGTTCCTACCGGGGAGCTGTTTTTT. This encodes CASSLAGVPTGELFF. The gene calls are TRBV2 and TRBJ2-2; the match to TRBD2 covers 10 bases. Trimming at V came to 5 bases and at J to 5 bases, leaving 5 bases not matched to a gene. This CDR3 spans 15 amino acids. CDR1 SNHLY and CDR2 FYNNEI come from the germline V gene.

The chain combines TRBV13 with TRBJ1-4; possible D gene TRBD1, 6 bases. The CDR3 totals 15 residues. Germline assignment: CDR1 PRHDT and CDR2 FYEKMQ (reference sequence). With 5 bases removed from V and 4 bases from J, the gap between germline ends came to 14 bases. In nucleotides, the CDR3 is TGTGCCAGCAGCACCCCCCGGGACAATAATGAAAAACTGTTTTTT. Protein sequence: CASSTPRDNNEKLFF.

V gene TRBV4-1 combines with J gene TRBJ2-2; D is undetermined. V was cut by 3 bases and J by 5 bases, with 7 bases left in between. Germline CDR1 reads MGHRA; CDR2 reads YSYEKL. This CDR3 comprises 13 residues. CDR3 region: CASSHRLTGELFF. The CDR3 bases are TGCGCCAGCAGCCATAGACTTACCGGGGAGCTGTTTTTT.

The V and J genes are TRBV5-1 and TRBJ1-3; a weak D match, TRBD1 (5 bases). Germline V gene lookup returns CDR1 SGHRS and CDR2 YFSETQ. The V gene lost 2 bases and the J gene lost 0 bases, with 12 bases spanning the gap. This CDR3 spans 16 amino acids. In nucleotides, the CDR3 is TGCGCCAGCAGCTTCGGCGGGGCCAGCTCTGGAAACACCATATATTTT. It yields the protein CASSFGGASSGNTIYF. Looking up the rest from reference TRBV5-1 and TRBJ1-3 gives the full variable domain: KAGVTQTPRYLIKTRGQQVTLSCSPISGHRSVSWYQQTPGQGLQFLFEYFSETQRNKGNFPGRFSGRQFSNSRSEMNVSTLELGDSALYLCASSFGGASSGNTIYFGEGSWLTVV.

The chain is built from TRBV28 and TRBJ1-5; no reliable D call. The CDR3 consists of 12 residues. Germline V gene data show CDR1 as MDHEN and CDR2 as SYDVKM. V lost 11 bases to trimming and J lost 7 bases, with 15 bases between them. Here the CDR3 DNA reads TGTGCCCTACAGTCGGGGTTACAGCCCCAGCATTTT. Translated, it gives CALQSGLQPQHF.

This clone was picked up one time. The rearrangement joins TRBV15 to TRBJ1-3; no firm D call. Trimming removed 4 bases from V and 0 bases from J, with 10 bases in between. Germline CDR1 LNHNV, CDR2 YYDKDF (reference sequence). The CDR3 spans 15 residues. The CDR3 sequence is CATSIDYNSGNTIYF. The CDR3 nucleotides read TGTGCCACCAGCATTGACTACAACTCTGGAAACACCATATATTTT.

This clone turned up a few times. This chain joins TRBV3-1 (or the pseudogene TRBV3-2) and TRBJ2-3; 9 bases map to TRBD2. The V gene end was trimmed by 0 bases and the J gene end by 14 bases; junction bases not matched to a gene: 9. CDR3 length: 14 amino acids. The germline gives CDR1 LGHDT, CDR2 YNNKEL (reference sequence). This CDR3 reads CASSQELREGRPYF. The CDR3 bases are TGTGCCAGCAGCCAAGAGTTGCGGGAGGGCCGACCGTATTTT.

With respect to this clone: A junction boundary mismatches the germline segment, possibly from a read error. The chain combines TRBV24-1 with TRBJ2-3; 10 bases align to TRBD1. Germline CDR1 reads KGHDR; CDR2 reads SFDVKD. The CDR3 covers 13 residues. CDR3 sequence reads: CATSDSQGGQGSF. DNA for the CDR3: TGTGCCACCAGTGATTCCCAGGGGGGACAGGGGTCTTTC.

The gene calls are TRBV11-2 and TRBJ2-1, with 10 bases lining up with TRBD2. V gave up 0 bases and J gave up 2 bases; unmatched junction bases: 10. CDR1 SGHAT and CDR2 FQNNGV come from the germline V gene. CDR3 size: 19 residues. The CDR3 DNA reads TGTGCCAGCAGCTTAGAAGGGCTAGCGGGAGTCATACCCTACAATGAGCAGTTCTTC. The encoded protein is CASSLEGLAGVIPYNEQFF.